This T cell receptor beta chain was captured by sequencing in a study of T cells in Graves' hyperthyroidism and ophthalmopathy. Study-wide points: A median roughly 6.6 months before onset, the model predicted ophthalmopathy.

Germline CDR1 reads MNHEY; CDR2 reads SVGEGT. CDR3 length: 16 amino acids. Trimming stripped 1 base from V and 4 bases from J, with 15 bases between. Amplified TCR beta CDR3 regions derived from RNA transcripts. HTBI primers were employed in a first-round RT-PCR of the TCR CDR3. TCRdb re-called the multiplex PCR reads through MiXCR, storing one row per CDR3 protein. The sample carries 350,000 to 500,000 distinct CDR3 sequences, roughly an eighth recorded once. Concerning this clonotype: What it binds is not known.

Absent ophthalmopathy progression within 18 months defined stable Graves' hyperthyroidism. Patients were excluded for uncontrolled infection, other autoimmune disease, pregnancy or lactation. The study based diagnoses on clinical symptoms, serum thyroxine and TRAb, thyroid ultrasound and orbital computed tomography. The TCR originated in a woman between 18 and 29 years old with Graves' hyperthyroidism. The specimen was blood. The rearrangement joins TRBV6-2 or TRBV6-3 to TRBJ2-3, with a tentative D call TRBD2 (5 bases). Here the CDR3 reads CASSYLRSGSADTQYF. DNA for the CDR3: TGTGCCAGCAGTTACTTAAGGAGCGGATCTGCAGATACGCAGTATTTT.